This T cell receptor (beta chain) emerged from a study of a mutant IDH1 vaccine in newly diagnosed glioma (dated by TCRdb to the early 2020s). With regard to the full study: In the chemotherapy-containing groups, vaccination started alongside temozolomide cycles, whereas in patients who had radiotherapy alone it started 4-6 weeks after radiotherapy. Before enrollment, most patients had been given radiochemotherapy with temozolomide as standard therapy, while the rest had received either radiotherapy alone or temozolomide alone. The week-35 safety follow-up took place at visit V12, and the week-47 end of study took place at visit V13. Longitudinal TCRB deep sequencing was done for 20 to 25 treated patients, wherever samples were available for exploratory analyses. Of the 30 or so patients who were treated, around 60% were male and roughly 38% were female, and the mean age was roughly 40 years. Peripheral blood was collected at six visits: V03 (baseline), V05, V07, V10, V12 and V13. Paper-wide results and their limitations: PBMC samples for TCRB deep sequencing were selected based on availability. Immune responses induced by the vaccine were seen in over 90% of patients across multiple MHC alleles. The authors noted that analyses of patient blood samples could not be reproduced because of sample limitations. No apparent relationship was observed between pseudoprogression and alterations in the top peripheral T cell clonotypes detected by TCRB sequencing.

As to this clone: Its recognized antigen is unknown. Base qualities are not provided; no much larger clone lies one nucleotide away.

This specimen's time point label, per the study, means: week 35, safety follow-up. Each vaccine dose was 300 ug of a 20-mer mutant IDH1 peptide in Montanide, given subcutaneously with topical imiquimod. Patients received eight vaccinations in weeks 1, 3, 5, 7, 11, 15, 19 and 23, corresponding to visits V03 through V10. The donors had newly diagnosed IDH1-mutant astrocytomas of WHO grade 3 or 4 that showed loss of nuclear ATRX. The samples were drawn from NOA16, a multicentre, single-arm, open-label phase I trial in Germany that tested a mutant IDH1 peptide vaccine in humans for the first time. The DNeasy Blood and Tissue Kit was used to extract genomic DNA from EDTA blood for TCRB sequencing. Libraries were made using the immunoSEQ multiplex PCR assay. Rearranged TCR beta chain sequences were amplified with the hsTCRB Kit following the manufacturer's protocol. Sequencing of TCRB libraries was carried out on an Illumina MiSeq. The authors' analysis ran thus. The kit vendor's proprietary platform handled demultiplexing, trimming and gene mapping. Here the immuneACCESS table is served through TCRdb, limited to in-frame sequences with V and J called. Missing clones are a known gap in these copies; in checked studies unresolved V genes cover under half, and the rest lacks a known reason. For V, J and clone size, that table is used; D and trimming come from the DNA. In this sample the table shows some 33,000 clones, 60% to 85% of which occur a single time. The ten biggest clones cover 9.3% of the sample.

This sequence was found in a woman aged 25-40 years with glioma. Some clones in this sample may be carry-over from other donors' samples. The material sequenced was PBMCs, taken from a glioma patient whose treatment included an IDH1 peptide vaccine.

The CDR3 region reads CASSLGPTEQNTEAFF. The DNA sequence reads TGTGCCAGCAGTTTGGGTCCTACAGAGCAGAACACTGAAGCTTTCTTT. The V and J segments used are TRBV27 and TRBJ1-1, with no D gene named confidently. The CDR3 numbers 16 residues from cysteine through phenylalanine. Left in the record is the CDR3 DNA by itself, 48 bases read in frame from the first base. The germline V gene (reference sequence) provides CDR1 MNHEY and CDR2 SMNVEV. V is clipped by 3 bases and J by 1 base, and the sequence between their germline boundaries is 15 bases long.